These 27 T cell receptor beta chains came from one sample sequenced in a study of early T cells in non-severe SARS-CoV-2 infection. Via MiXCR, TCRdb re-called the 5' RACE reads, giving one row per CDR3 protein. Altogether about 46,000 distinct CDR3 sequences are present, approximately 5.9% being singletons, with the ten largest covering about 5.4%. This specimen consisted of whole blood, obtained at baseline. The receptors stem from an adult who was a healthcare worker with PCR-confirmed SARS-CoV-2 infection or an uninfected control (not recorded which).

This clonotype was observed many times. The V call is TRBV9, the J call TRBJ1-3; 8 nucleotides align to TRBD1. With 3 bases clipped from V and 0 bases from J, the junction kept 8 bases outside the gene matches. Per the germline V gene, CDR1 is SGDLS and CDR2 is YYNGEE. The CDR3 is 17 amino acids. The CDR3 sequence: CASSASGQAGSGNTIYF. CDR3 DNA sequence: TGTGCCAGCAGCGCGTCGGGACAGGCCGGCTCTGGAAACACCATATATTTT. Looking up the rest from reference TRBV9 and TRBJ1-3 gives the full variable domain: DSGVTQTPKHLITATGQRVTLRCSPRSGDLSVYWYQQSLDQGLQFLIQYYNGEERAKGNILERFSAQQFPDLHSELNLSSLELGDSALYFCASSASGQAGSGNTIYFGEGSWLTVV.

In its sample, this clonotype was seen many times. V and J are TRBV7-6 and TRBJ2-1, with D possibly being TRBD2 (5 bases). Looked up from germline, CDR1 is SGHVS and CDR2 is FNYEAQ. Trimming shortened V by 1 base and J by 6 bases, and 10 bases separated the two germline ends. The CDR3 is made up of 14 amino acids. The CDR3 DNA reads TGTGCCAGCAGCTTAGATGAAGGGAGCAATGAGCAGTTCTTC. As protein: CASSLDEGSNEQFF.

In its sample, this clonotype was seen many times. The chain links TRBV6-5 to TRBJ1-3; D is unresolved. The CDR3 contains 14 residues. Germline V gene lookup returns CDR1 MNHEY and CDR2 SVGAGI. Deletions cut 6 bases from V and 3 bases from J, with 12 bases between. This CDR3 reads CASSLDESGNTIYF. CDR3 DNA: TGTGCCAGCAGCCTCGATGAGAGTGGAAACACCATATATTTT.

This clonotype was detected only a few times. This rearrangement joins TRBV20-1 to TRBJ2-7; the D call may be TRBD1 or TRBD2 (6 bases each). The CDR3 covers 19 residues. The germline V gene encodes CDR1 DFQATT and CDR2 SNEGSKA (reference sequence). The germline V and J ends were trimmed by 6 bases and 2 bases, with 32 bases remaining between them. The CDR3 DNA reads TGCAGTGCGGTGGGGGGCAGCAAAGAAACCACGAAAAAAACCTACGAGCAGTACTTC. Its translation: CSAVGGSKETTKKTYEQYF.

This clonotype was seen a handful of times. The chain is built from TRBV10-3 and TRBJ2-7; D may be TRBD1 (7 bases). Between the trimmed V and J ends, which lost 2 bases and 7 bases, there was a span of 12 bases. The CDR3 is made up of 13 amino acids. Germline V lookup: CDR1 ENHRY, CDR2 SYGVKD. CDR3 sequence: CAISETGAGEQYF. CDR3 DNA sequence: TGTGCCATCAGTGAGACAGGGGCGGGGGAGCAGTACTTC.

This clonotype was detected many times. The chain carries TRBV3-1 and TRBJ2-7; D ambiguous. With 1 base removed from V and 4 bases from J, the gap between germline ends came to 11 bases. CDR3 size: 14 residues. Germline lookup yields CDR1 LGHDT and CDR2 YNNKEL (reference sequence). The CDR3 loop reads CASSQAETEYEQYF. The CDR3 bases are TGTGCCAGCAGCCAAGCTGAGACCGAGTACGAGCAGTACTTC.

This clonotype came up many times. The gene calls are TRBV7-6 and TRBJ2-1; D remains ambiguous. This CDR3 contains 10 residues. Germline V lookup: CDR1 SGHVS, CDR2 FNYEAQ. V was clipped by 8 bases and J by 4 bases, with 3 bases between them. The CDR3 coding sequence is TGTGCCAGCCAGTACAATGAGCAGTTCTTC. Translating gives CASQYNEQFF.

This clonotype was counted between two and nine times. The chain recombines TRBV4-2 with TRBJ2-1; 9 nucleotides align to TRBD2. The CDR3 runs to 15 residues. Germline assignment: CDR1 LGHNA and CDR2 YNFKEQ. The J segment lost 4 bases and the V segment lost 0 bases, leaving 1 base of the junction unmatched. CDR3 sequence: CASSQDTSGYNEQFF. The CDR3 coding sequence is TGTGCCAGCAGCCAAGATACTAGCGGGTACAATGAGCAGTTCTTC.

A few counts support this clonotype. The V gene is TRBV7-6, the J gene TRBJ2-3, with D perhaps matching TRBD2 (5 bases). V was clipped by 6 bases and J by 6 bases, with 16 bases between them. CDR3 length equals 14 residues. Looked up from germline, CDR1 is SGHVS and CDR2 is FNYEAQ. The CDR3 sequence: CASRGAEPTDTQYF. The CDR3 DNA reads as TGTGCCAGCAGAGGAGCGGAGCCCACGGATACGCAGTATTTT.

The chain employs TRBV25-1 and TRBJ1-4, with no clear D. V lost 2 bases and J lost 1, with 8 bases in between. Germline loops: CDR1 MGHDK, CDR2 SYGVNS. The length of the CDR3 is 15 residues. Here the CDR3 reads CASSEPRGTNEKLFF. CDR3 bases: TGTGCCAGCAGTGAACCAAGAGGAACTAATGAAAAACTGTTTTTT.

This clonotype was seen many times. Written as DNA, the CDR3 is TGTGCCAGCGAAGACCATAATTCACCCCTCCACTTT. Its translation: CASEDHNSPLHF. V gene TRBV28 combines with J gene TRBJ1-6, with unresolved D. V gave up 8 bases and J gave up 5 bases, with 7 bases separating them. The CDR3 runs 12 residues. Per the germline V gene, CDR1 is MDHEN and CDR2 is SYDVKM.

At least ten counts were recorded for this clonotype. The rearrangement joins TRBV11-2 to TRBJ2-1; 12 bases fit TRBD2. The CDR3 length is 16 residues. Germline V gene data show CDR1 as SGHAT and CDR2 as FQNNGV. Unmatched junction bases numbered 3, after V lost 4 bases and J lost 2 bases. The CDR3: CASSSGLAGPYNEQFF. CDR3 bases: TGTGCCAGCAGCTCAGGACTAGCGGGACCCTACAATGAGCAGTTCTTC. The whole variable domain, remainder taken from reference TRBV11-2 and TRBJ2-1, is EAGVAQSPRYKIIEKRQSVAFWCNPISGHATLYWYQQILGQGPKLLIQFQNNGVVDDSQLPKDRFSAERLKGVDSTLKIQPAKLEDSAVYLCASSSGLAGPYNEQFFGPGTRLTVL.

This clonotype occurred many times. The chain joins TRBV30 to TRBJ1-4; D gene uncertain. The length of the CDR3 is 12 residues. Trimming left V 7 bases short and J 8 bases short, with 14 bases between. Germline assignment: CDR1 GTSNPN and CDR2 SVGIG (reference sequence). The CDR3: CASAGDGEKLFF. As DNA, the CDR3 is TGTGCCTCGGCGGGTGATGGGGAAAAACTGTTTTTT.

This chain joins TRBV27 and TRBJ2-3; D unclear. Trimming removed 7 bases from V and 5 bases from J, with 19 bases in between. The CDR3 is made up of 15 amino acids. Germline V gene lookup returns CDR1 MNHEY and CDR2 SMNVEV (reference sequence). CDR3 sequence: CASNRVGRVEDTQYF. CDR3 in DNA: TGTGCCAGCAATCGAGTGGGAAGGGTGGAAGATACGCAGTATTTT.

The chain carries TRBV18 and TRBJ2-5; D unclear. There are 15 residues in the CDR3. Trimming cost V 1 base and J 2 bases, with 11 bases left between them. Germline loops: CDR1 KGHSH, CDR2 LQKENI. The CDR3 DNA follows: TGTGCCAGCTCACCACGGGTCAGCGATCAAGAGACCCAGTACTTC. Its translation is CASSPRVSDQETQYF.

This clonotype was counted many times. This rearrangement joins TRBV4-1 to TRBJ2-7; D is uncertain. Trimming removed 5 bases at V and 0 bases at J, with 11 bases between. The CDR3 covers 14 residues. The V gene's germline CDR1 is MGHRA and CDR2 YSYEKL. The CDR3 bases are TGCGCCAGCAGCATAGTCGCAGACTCCTACGAGCAGTACTTC. Translated: CASSIVADSYEQYF.

The table lists this clonotype with many counts. This chain uses TRBV9 with TRBJ2-7; possibly TRBD2 for D (6 bases). The CDR3 consists of 17 residues. Germline V gives CDR1 SGDLS, CDR2 YYNGEE. The V end was cut by 9 bases, the J end by 2 bases, with 27 bases between. The DNA of the CDR3 is TGTGCCACGGGGAAGAGCTTTAACGGGACTGATGCCTACGAGCAGTACTTC. This gives the protein CATGKSFNGTDAYEQYF. The complete variable domain, with remaining parts taken from reference TRBV9 and TRBJ2-7, reads DSGVTQTPKHLITATGQRVTLRCSPRSGDLSVYWYQQSLDQGLQFLIQYYNGEERAKGNILERFSAQQFPDLHSELNLSSLELGDSALYFCATGKSFNGTDAYEQYFGPGTRLTVT.

The sample holds many counts of this clonotype. The chain combines TRBV24-1 with TRBJ1-5; D is unresolved. This CDR3 spans 13 amino acids. The germline gives CDR1 KGHDR, CDR2 SFDVKD. V dropped 3 bases and J dropped 5 bases, with 7 bases sitting between them. The CDR3 DNA reads TGTGCCACCAGTGATCGAACGGATCAGCCCCAGCATTTT. Its protein product is CATSDRTDQPQHF.

This clonotype showed up many times. The chain combines TRBV9 with TRBJ1-2; 10 bases line up with TRBD1. Germline assignment: CDR1 SGDLS and CDR2 YYNGEE. The CDR3 spans 16 residues. The V segment lost 4 bases and the J segment 3 bases; nucleotides outside the gene matches: 9. Written as DNA, the CDR3 is TGTGCCAGCAGCTCCCAGACAGGGGGCCTGGACTATGGCTACACCTTC. Translated, it gives CASSSQTGGLDYGYTF.

The chain has TRBV2 and TRBJ2-7; D call uncertain. Germline V gives CDR1 SNHLY, CDR2 FYNNEI. Trimming shortened V by 10 bases and J by 2 bases, and 15 bases separated the two germline ends. The CDR3 is made up of 13 amino acids. The CDR3 here is CATRRHLAYEQYF. DNA of the CDR3: TGTGCCACCCGACGGCATCTAGCCTACGAGCAGTACTTC. The entire variable domain, with the rest obtained from reference TRBV2 and TRBJ2-7, is as follows: EPEVTQTPSHQVTQMGQEVILRCVPISNHLYFYWYRQILGQKVEFLVSFYNNEISEKSEIFDDQFSVERPDGSNFTLKIRSTKLEDSAMYFCATRRHLAYEQYFGPGTRLTVT.

This clonotype has at least ten counts. An end of the junction differs from the germline gene, which may be a read error. The chain joins TRBV7-8 to TRBJ2-2; D perhaps matches TRBD2 (5 bases). Germline CDR1 is SGHVS and CDR2 is FQNEAQ. There are 12 residues in the CDR3. CDR3 sequence: CASSLAQGELFF. CDR3 DNA sequence: TGTGCCAGCAGCCTAGCACAAGGGGAGCTGTTTTTT.

The chain carries TRBV6-6 and TRBJ2-7, with TRBD1 identical over 12 bases. With 5 bases clipped from V and 6 bases from J, the junction kept 11 bases outside the gene matches. The germline CDR1 and CDR2 sequences are MNHNY and SVGAGI (reference sequence). The CDR3 has 16 amino acids. CDR3 in amino acids: CASSTRGGQGAGEQYF. The DNA of the CDR3 is TGTGCCAGCAGTACCCGGGGGGGACAGGGGGCCGGCGAGCAGTACTTC.

The sample holds many counts of this clonotype. The rearrangement links TRBV10-3 to TRBJ2-3, with 10 bases that match TRBD2. V trimming: 5 bases; J trimming: 6 bases; junction bases outside the gene matches: 5. In germline, CDR1 is ENHRY, CDR2 SYGVKD. The CDR3 extends over 14 amino acids. This CDR3 reads CAISTSGARDTQYF. CDR3 coding DNA: TGTGCCATCAGTACTAGCGGGGCTAGGGATACGCAGTATTTT.

This chain uses TRBV6-2 or TRBV6-3 with TRBJ1-1; weak D call: TRBD1 (6 bases). The V and J ends lost 5 bases and 7 bases respectively, with 8 bases between them. Germline CDR1 is MNHEY and CDR2 is SVGEGT. The CDR3 spans 11 residues. The DNA for the CDR3 is TGTGCCAGCAGTGGACAGCTTGAAGCTTTCTTT. This codes for CASSGQLEAFF.

This clonotype was detected many times. This rearrangement joins TRBV6-4 to TRBJ2-1; D not resolved. V was trimmed by 6 bases and J by 12 bases, leaving 18 bases between them. The germline gives CDR1 MRHNA, CDR2 SNTAGT. The CDR3 sequence is 13 residues long. Here the CDR3 DNA reads TGTGCCAGCAGATATACCATAGCTACCTGGCAGTTCTTC. Protein product: CASRYTIATWQFF.

Ten or more counts support this clonotype. The rearrangement links TRBV4-1 to TRBJ1-1; TRBD1 matches at 7 bases. The CDR3 has 15 amino acids. Per germline, CDR1 MGHRA and CDR2 YSYEKL. The ends lost 2 bases at V and 0 bases at J; junction bases unmatched: 3. The CDR3 is CASSQLDRMNTEAFF. CDR3 coding DNA: TGCGCCAGCAGCCAATTGGACAGGATGAACACTGAAGCTTTCTTT.

The chain employs TRBV20-1 and TRBJ2-2; 14 bases match TRBD2. The CDR3 contains 18 residues. J gave up 4 bases and V 0 bases, and 7 bases lay outside the gene matches. Germline loops: CDR1 DFQATT, CDR2 SNEGSKA (reference sequence). DNA of the CDR3: TGCAGTGCTAGAGATGGGACTAGCGGGAGCGGAGGCACCGGGGAGCTGTTTTTT. Translation: CSARDGTSGSGGTGELFF.